Listed here are 32 T cell receptor beta chains from one sample, sequenced in a study of T cell responses to AZD1222 COVID-19 vaccine. TCRdb's copy holds only in-frame clones and misses some; the assay was immunoSEQ multiplex PCR. The sample lists 150,000 to 250,000 clones, roughly 92% seen once, with 1% in the top ten. Here the sequenced sample was peripheral blood, taken 28 days after the second AZD1222 dose. The receptors derive from an adult who received the AZD1222 COVID-19 vaccine.

This chain uses TRBV7-3 with TRBJ2-2, with 7 positions matching TRBD2. Germline V gene sequence: CDR1 SGHTA, CDR2 FQGTGA. After removal of 3 bases from V and 2 bases from J, the junction contained 6 bases not matched to a gene. The CDR3 length is 16 residues. In DNA, the CDR3 is TGTGCCAGCAGCTTTTACGGGGGGTTTAACACCGGGGAGCTGTTTTTT. Translated: CASSFYGGFNTGELFF.

This chain links TRBV7-2 with TRBJ2-5; 9 nucleotides line up with TRBD1. The CDR3 extends over 14 amino acids. Germline V CDR1 and CDR2: SGHTA, FQGNSA. V shed 6 bases and J 5 bases; nucleotides not matched to a gene: 7. Here the CDR3 DNA reads TGTGCCAGCAGGTCACCGGGACAGGGCGAGACCCAGTACTTC. Translated: CASRSPGQGETQYF. The variable domain in full, with the rest retrieved from reference TRBV7-2 and TRBJ2-5, is GAGVSQSPSNKVTEKGKDVELRCDPISGHTALYWYRQSLGQGLEFLIYFQGNSAPDKSGLPSDRFSAERTGGSVSTLTIQRTQQEDSAVYLCASRSPGQGETQYFGPGTRLLVL.

The V gene is TRBV27, the J gene TRBJ2-6; D may correspond to TRBD1 or TRBD2 (5 bases each). V lost 3 bases, J lost 4 bases, and 10 bases lay in between. This CDR3 region has 15 residues. In germline, CDR1 is MNHEY, CDR2 SMNVEV (reference sequence). The CDR3 loop reads CASSFLRGGANVLTF. The CDR3 bases are TGTGCCAGCAGTTTTTTGAGGGGAGGGGCCAACGTCCTGACTTTC.

The J gene is TRBJ2-7, the V gene TRBV7-2; D gene unclear. The CDR3 spans 14 residues. Between the trimmed V and J ends, which lost 5 bases and 0 bases, there was a span of 11 bases. Germline values: CDR1 SGHTA, CDR2 FQGNSA. CDR3 nucleotides: TGTGCCAGCAGCCTATCACGGAGCTCCTACGAGCAGTACTTC. Its protein product is CASSLSRSSYEQYF.

In the case of this clone: Other DNA sequences in the same sample also yield this CDR3. The rearrangement links TRBV3-1 (or the pseudogene TRBV3-2) to TRBJ1-5; weak D call: TRBD1 (6 bases). The CDR3 is made up of 15 amino acids. Trimming cost V 0 bases and J 5 bases, with 11 bases left between them. Germline CDR1 is LGHDT and CDR2 is YNNKEL (reference sequence). As DNA, the CDR3 is TGTGCCAGCAGCCAAGACACAGGGAGATATCAGCCCCAGCATTTT. This encodes CASSQDTGRYQPQHF.

The J gene is TRBJ1-5, the V gene TRBV5-5; unclear D gene. Trimming cost V 4 bases and J 9 bases, with 11 bases left between them. The CDR3 has 12 amino acids. CDR1 SGHKS and CDR2 YYEKEE come from the germline V gene (reference sequence). DNA for the CDR3: TGTGCCAGCAGCCCCTCCTTTGGGCCCCAGCATTTT. It is translated as CASSPSFGPQHF.

The J gene is TRBJ1-1, the V gene TRBV12-3 or TRBV12-4; the D gene is possibly TRBD1 (6 bases). With 5 bases removed from V and 4 bases from J, the gap between germline ends came to 11 bases. The CDR3 runs to 13 residues. The CDR3 is CASSLRQVTEAFF. The CDR3, as DNA: TGTGCCAGCAGTCTTAGACAGGTCACTGAAGCTTTCTTT.

This clone has a single count. The chain uses TRBV5-1 and TRBJ1-2, with D possibly TRBD1 on 6 matching bases. The CDR3 covers 14 residues. CDR1 and CDR2 (germline): SGHRS, YFSETQ. Trimming cost V 5 bases and J 3 bases, with 14 bases left between them. CDR3 nucleotide sequence: TGCGCCAGCAGTCCCGAGGGGGGTGACTATGGCTACACCTTC. This sequence encodes CASSPEGGDYGYTF. Drawing the rest from reference TRBV5-1 and TRBJ1-2, the complete variable domain is KAGVTQTPRYLIKTRGQQVTLSCSPISGHRSVSWYQQTPGQGLQFLFEYFSETQRNKGNFPGRFSGRQFSNSRSEMNVSTLELGDSALYLCASSPEGGDYGYTFGSGTRLTVV.

The J gene is TRBJ1-1, the V gene TRBV6-5; D is undetermined. CDR1 MNHEY and CDR2 SVGAGI come from the germline V gene. V lost 0 bases and J 6 bases, leaving 14 bases between the germline ends. The CDR3 length is 15 residues. CDR3 nucleotides: TGTGCCAGCAGTTACTCGACTCAAGGGCCGGCTGAAGCTTTCTTT. Translated: CASSYSTQGPAEAFF.

This chain joins TRBV7-3 and TRBJ2-2; D may be TRBD2 (6 bases). Germline V gene sequence: CDR1 SGHTA, CDR2 FQGTGA. Trimming stripped 4 bases from V and 5 bases from J, with 14 bases between. The CDR3 extends over 15 amino acids. DNA for the CDR3: TGTGCCAGCAGCTCCTCCGGGAGCGGGACCGGGGAGCTGTTTTTT. This gives the protein CASSSSGSGTGELFF.

In DNA form, the CDR3 reads TGTGCCAGCAGCCAAGAAGGTAGGACTGAAGCTTTCTTT. It yields the protein CASSQEGRTEAFF. The V call is TRBV3-1 (or the pseudogene TRBV3-2), the J call TRBJ1-1, with unresolved D. The length of the CDR3 is 13 residues. The V end was cut by 0 bases, the J end by 5 bases, with 7 bases between. Looked up from germline, CDR1 is LGHDT and CDR2 is YNNKEL (reference sequence).

The chain is built from TRBV7-9 and TRBJ1-1; no reliable D call. The CDR3 runs 14 residues. Germline assignment: CDR1 SEHNR and CDR2 FQNEAQ (reference sequence). Trimming removed 7 bases from V and 0 bases from J, with 12 bases in between. The CDR3 protein is CASKTAIMNTEAFF. CDR3 nucleotides: TGTGCCAGCAAGACGGCGATCATGAACACTGAAGCTTTCTTT. The full variable domain, completed using reference TRBV7-9 and TRBJ1-1, is DTGVSQNPRHKITKRGQNVTFRCDPISEHNRLYWYRQTLGQGPEFLTYFQNEAQLEKSRLLSDRFSAERPKGSFSTLEIQRTEQGDSAMYLCASKTAIMNTEAFFGQGTRLTVV.

The chain combines TRBV19 with TRBJ1-5; TRBD1 is a possible D gene (5 bases). The CDR3 is made up of 14 amino acids. Germline V lookup: CDR1 LNHDA, CDR2 SQIVND (reference sequence). Deletions cut 1 base from V and 2 bases from J, with 6 bases between. This chain's CDR3 is CASSIARGNQPQHF. CDR3 sequence (DNA): TGTGCCAGTAGTATAGCCAGGGGCAATCAGCCCCAGCATTTT.

This sequence joins TRBV5-6 and TRBJ1-6, with D perhaps TRBD1 (6 bases). The CDR3 consists of 16 residues. Germline V gene lookup returns CDR1 SGHDT and CDR2 YYEEEE. V was clipped by 4 bases and J by 8 bases, with 19 bases between them. The CDR3 here is CASSNSIRGRDSPLHF. The CDR3 DNA follows: TGTGCCAGCAGCAACAGCATCAGGGGACGGGATTCACCCCTCCACTTT.

V is TRBV6-5 and J is TRBJ1-2; D is uncertain. The CDR3 runs 11 residues. Between the trimmed V and J ends, which lost 7 bases and 7 bases, there was a span of 10 bases. Germline V gene sequence: CDR1 MNHEY, CDR2 SVGAGI. Here the CDR3 reads CASTSAGGYTF. The CDR3, as DNA: TGTGCCAGCACCTCCGCGGGTGGCTACACCTTC.

This chain uses TRBV5-1 with TRBJ1-1; 8 bases are shared with TRBD1. V lost 6 bases and J lost 5; bases outside the gene matches: 15. Germline V gives CDR1 SGHRS, CDR2 YFSETQ. CDR3 length equals 16 residues. The chain's CDR3 is CASNQMVMTGVTEAFF. The CDR3 DNA sequence: TGCGCCAGCAACCAAATGGTAATGACAGGGGTAACTGAAGCTTTCTTT. The full variable domain, in which reference TRBV5-1 and TRBJ1-1 provide the parts outside the CDR3, is KAGVTQTPRYLIKTRGQQVTLSCSPISGHRSVSWYQQTPGQGLQFLFEYFSETQRNKGNFPGRFSGRQFSNSRSEMNVSTLELGDSALYLCASNQMVMTGVTEAFFGQGTRLTVV.

The chain combines TRBV15 with TRBJ1-2, with 9 bases aligning to TRBD1. CDR1 is LNHNV, CDR2 YYDKDF, per germline (reference sequence). The CDR3 is 14 amino acids. J was trimmed by 8 bases and V by 1 base; bases with no gene match: 5. CDR3 DNA: TGTGCCACCAGCAGAGGAAGACAGGGGGAAGGCTACACCTTC. This sequence encodes CATSRGRQGEGYTF.

This clone was observed once. V is TRBV7-9 and J is TRBJ2-7, with D maybe TRBD2 (5 bases). In germline, CDR1 is SEHNR, CDR2 FQNEAQ (reference sequence). V lost 5 bases to trimming and J lost 6 bases, with 20 bases between them. The CDR3 has 15 residues. Here the CDR3 DNA reads TGTGCCAGCAGCCCTCGGAGAGGGTCTAAGGGCGAGCAGTACTTC. Amino acid sequence: CASSPRRGSKGEQYF.

The chain is built from TRBV19 and TRBJ1-3; D is undetermined. From germline, CDR1 is LNHDA and CDR2 SQIVND (reference sequence). The CDR3 totals 11 residues. The germline V and J ends were trimmed by 7 bases and 11 bases, with 12 bases remaining between them. The CDR3 loop is CASNGWPAIYF. Here the CDR3 DNA reads TGTGCCAGTAACGGCTGGCCCGCCATATATTTT.

The chain uses TRBV9 and TRBJ1-2; TRBD1 is a possible D gene (6 bases). This CDR3 region has 16 residues. Germline CDR1 reads SGDLS; CDR2 reads YYNGEE. Deletions cut 0 bases from V and 5 bases from J, with 17 bases between. CDR3 residues: CASSVVSVGARYGYTF. In nucleotides, the CDR3 is TGTGCCAGCAGCGTAGTGTCCGTGGGGGCCCGGTATGGCTACACCTTC.

The chain is built from TRBV7-2 and TRBJ1-4; D gene uncertain. Per the germline V gene, CDR1 is SGHTA and CDR2 is FQGNSA. V lost 0 bases to trimming and J lost 5 bases, with 13 bases between them. The CDR3 consists of 16 residues. The CDR3, as DNA: TGTGCCAGCAGCTTAGCCCCGCACAGCCAGAATGAAAAACTGTTTTTT. This encodes CASSLAPHSQNEKLFF.

V is TRBV2 and J is TRBJ2-1; 8 bases match TRBD1. Germline V gene data show CDR1 as SNHLY and CDR2 as FYNNEI. The V segment lost 3 bases and the J segment 0 bases; nucleotides outside the gene matches: 4. This CDR3 has 16 amino acids. The CDR3 DNA is TGTGCCAGCAGTGAGCAAACAGGGGGCTCCTACAATGAGCAGTTCTTC. It codes for CASSEQTGGSYNEQFF.

Comments on this clone: This sample includes further DNA sequences coding for the same CDR3. The chain is built from TRBV4-3 and TRBJ1-5; D gene uncertain. This CDR3 region has 14 residues. Per the germline V gene, CDR1 is LGHNA and CDR2 is YSLEER. Trimming removed 0 bases from V and 2 bases from J, with 5 bases in between. Written as DNA, the CDR3 is TGCGCCAGCAGCCAAGACCGCGGCAATCAGCCCCAGCATTTT. Translating gives CASSQDRGNQPQHF.

The V call is TRBV6-2 or TRBV6-3, the J call TRBJ1-2, with 7 bases fitting TRBD1. There are 13 residues in the CDR3. The V and J ends lost 4 bases and 8 bases, in that order; junction bases with no gene match: 7. Germline CDR1 and CDR2: MNHEY and SVGEGT. The CDR3, as DNA: TGTGCCAGCAGTTCTCAGACAGGGCTGGGCTACACCTTC. Its protein is CASSSQTGLGYTF.

This sequence joins TRBV18 and TRBJ2-7; D ambiguous. The germline V gene encodes CDR1 KGHSH and CDR2 LQKENI. V was shortened by 6 bases and J by 5 bases, with 8 bases between the two germline ends. The CDR3 consists of 11 residues. The CDR3 is CASSRDNEQYF. The CDR3 DNA reads as TGTGCCAGCTCGCGAGACAACGAGCAGTACTTC.

The chain couples TRBV25-1 to TRBJ1-4, with D possibly matching TRBD1 (5 bases). Germline-derived CDR1 and CDR2 are MGHDK and SYGVNS. Trimming took off 5 bases at V and 10 bases at J, with 14 bases between the two ends. This CDR3 region has 13 residues. The CDR3 spells CASSQRDGGKLFF. The CDR3 nucleotides are TGTGCCAGCAGTCAAAGGGACGGGGGAAAACTGTTTTTT. Supplemented by reference TRBV25-1 and TRBJ1-4, the full variable domain reads EADIYQTPRYLVIGTGKKITLECSQTMGHDKMYWYQQDPGMELHLIHYSYGVNSTEKGDLSSESTVSRIRTEHFPLTLESARPSHTSQYLCASSQRDGGKLFFGSGTQLSVL.

The rearrangement uses TRBV28 and TRBJ1-4, with 8 positions matching TRBD1. The CDR3 contains 17 residues. The V and J ends lost 0 bases and 0 bases, in that order; junction bases with no gene match: 3. Germline V gene data show CDR1 as MDHEN and CDR2 as SYDVKM. CDR3 bases: TGTGCCAGCAGTTTATGGGGACAGGCACCAACTAATGAAAAACTGTTTTTT. As protein: CASSLWGQAPTNEKLFF.

V usage is TRBV6-5 and J usage is TRBJ1-2, with D tentatively TRBD1 (5 bases). The CDR3 runs 16 residues. With 0 bases removed from V and 4 bases from J, the gap between germline ends came to 15 bases. Germline V gene lookup returns CDR1 MNHEY and CDR2 SVGAGI. Here the CDR3 reads CASSYSRVAGRYGYTF. CDR3 bases: TGTGCCAGCAGTTACTCGAGGGTTGCGGGGCGCTATGGCTACACCTTC.

The chain combines TRBV27 with TRBJ2-4; 9 nucleotides align to TRBD1. CDR3 length equals 15 residues. Germline V CDR1 and CDR2: MNHEY, SMNVEV (reference sequence). V dropped 4 bases and J dropped 7; count of bases not matched to a gene: 8. The CDR3 region has the DNA TGTGCCAGCAGTTCTAGGACAGGGGACAGGAACATTCAGTACTTC. Protein product: CASSSRTGDRNIQYF.

The gene calls are TRBV27 and TRBJ1-2; 8 bases map to TRBD1. Germline trimming cut 6 bases from V and 3 bases from J; bases unmatched to any gene: 12. The CDR3 sequence is 16 residues long. The germline CDR1 and CDR2 sequences are MNHEY and SMNVEV (reference sequence). In DNA form, the CDR3 reads TGTGCCAGCAGGGCGCTAACCAGGGGGCTGGACTATGGCTACACCTTC. Its protein product is CASRALTRGLDYGYTF.

This clone was observed once. The gene calls are TRBV5-1 and TRBJ1-2, with D unresolved. CDR3 length equals 15 residues. Trimming removed 0 bases from V and 4 bases from J, with 13 bases in between. The germline gives CDR1 SGHRS, CDR2 YFSETQ. The CDR3 DNA reads TGCGCCAGCAGCTTGGACGGGGTCGGGAGCTATGGCTACACCTTC. Translation gives CASSLDGVGSYGYTF.

This clone has more than one count but fewer than ten. This same CDR3 is encoded by further DNA sequences in the sample. The chain is built from TRBV2 and TRBJ2-7; D may be TRBD1 (5 bases). The germline V gene has CDR1 SNHLY and CDR2 FYNNEI. The CDR3 is made up of 10 amino acids. V was cut by 9 bases and J by 3 bases, with 6 bases left in between. CDR3 coding DNA: TGTGCCAGTCAGGGCTACGAGCAGTACTTC. Amino acid sequence: CASQGYEQYF.